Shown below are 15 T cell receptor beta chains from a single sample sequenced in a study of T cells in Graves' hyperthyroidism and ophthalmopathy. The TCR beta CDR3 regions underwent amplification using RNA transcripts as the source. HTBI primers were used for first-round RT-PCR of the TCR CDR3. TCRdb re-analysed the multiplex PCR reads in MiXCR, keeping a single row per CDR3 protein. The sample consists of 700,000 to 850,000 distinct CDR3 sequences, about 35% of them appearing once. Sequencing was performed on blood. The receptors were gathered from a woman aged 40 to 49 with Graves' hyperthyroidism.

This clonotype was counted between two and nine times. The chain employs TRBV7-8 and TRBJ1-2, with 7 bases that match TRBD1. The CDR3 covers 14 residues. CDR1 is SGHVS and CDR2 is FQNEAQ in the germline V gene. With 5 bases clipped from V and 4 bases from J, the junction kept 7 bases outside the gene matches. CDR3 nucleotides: TGTGCCAGCAGCCCCCGGGACAGCCGCTATGGCTACACCTTC. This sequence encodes CASSPRDSRYGYTF.

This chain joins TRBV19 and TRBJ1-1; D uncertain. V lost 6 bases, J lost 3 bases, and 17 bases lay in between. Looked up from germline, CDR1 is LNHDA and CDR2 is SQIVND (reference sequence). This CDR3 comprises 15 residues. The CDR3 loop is CASSRSSLSHTEAFF. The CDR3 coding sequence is TGTGCCAGTAGCCGAAGTAGTCTTAGTCACACTGAAGCTTTCTTT.

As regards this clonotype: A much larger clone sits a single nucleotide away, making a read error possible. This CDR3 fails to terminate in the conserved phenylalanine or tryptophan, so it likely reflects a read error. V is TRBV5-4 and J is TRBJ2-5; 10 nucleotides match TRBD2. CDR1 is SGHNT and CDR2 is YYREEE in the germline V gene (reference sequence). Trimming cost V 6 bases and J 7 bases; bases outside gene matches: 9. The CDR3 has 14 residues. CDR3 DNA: TGTGCCAGCATCGAAGCGGGGGGGCGAGGGACCCAGTACTAC. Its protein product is CASIEAGGRGTQYY.

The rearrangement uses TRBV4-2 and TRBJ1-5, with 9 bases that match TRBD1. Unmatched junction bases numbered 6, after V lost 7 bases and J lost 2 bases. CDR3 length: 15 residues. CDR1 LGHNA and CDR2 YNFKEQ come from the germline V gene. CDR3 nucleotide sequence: TGTGCCAGCAAACGGACAGGGGCAGGCAATCAGCCCCAGCATTTT. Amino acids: CASKRTGAGNQPQHF.

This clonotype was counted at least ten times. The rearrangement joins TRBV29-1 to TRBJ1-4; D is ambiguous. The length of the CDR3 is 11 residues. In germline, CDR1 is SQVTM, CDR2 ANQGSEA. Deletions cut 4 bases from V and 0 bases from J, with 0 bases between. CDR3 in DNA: TGCAGCGTTGCAACTAATGAAAAACTGTTTTTT. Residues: CSVATNEKLFF.

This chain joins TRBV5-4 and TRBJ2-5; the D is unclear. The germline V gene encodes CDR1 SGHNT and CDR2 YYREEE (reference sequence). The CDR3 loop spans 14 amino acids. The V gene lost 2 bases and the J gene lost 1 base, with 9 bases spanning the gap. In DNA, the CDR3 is TGTGCCAGCAGCTTAAATGGGCGCCAAGAGACCCAGTACTTC. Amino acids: CASSLNGRQETQYF.

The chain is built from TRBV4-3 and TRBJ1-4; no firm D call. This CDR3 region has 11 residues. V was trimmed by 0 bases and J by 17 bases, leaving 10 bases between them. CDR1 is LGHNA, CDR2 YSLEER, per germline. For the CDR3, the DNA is TGCGCCAGCAGCCAAGATACGGCTTTTTTTTTT. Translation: CASSQDTAFFF.

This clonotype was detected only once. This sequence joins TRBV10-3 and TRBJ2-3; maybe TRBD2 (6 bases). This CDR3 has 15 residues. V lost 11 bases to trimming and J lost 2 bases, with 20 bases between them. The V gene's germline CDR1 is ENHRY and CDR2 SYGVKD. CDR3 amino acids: CAVGEVPRTTDTQYF. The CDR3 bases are TGTGCCGTAGGGGAGGTTCCACGGACCACAGATACGCAGTATTTT.

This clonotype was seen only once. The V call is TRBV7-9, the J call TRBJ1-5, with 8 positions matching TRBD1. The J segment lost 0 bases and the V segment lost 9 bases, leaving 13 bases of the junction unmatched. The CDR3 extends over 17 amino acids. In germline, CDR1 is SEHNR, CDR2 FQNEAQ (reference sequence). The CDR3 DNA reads TGTGCCAGTCGTGTCAGGGGGCGGACAGGTAGCAATCAGCCCCAGCATTTT. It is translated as CASRVRGRTGSNQPQHF.

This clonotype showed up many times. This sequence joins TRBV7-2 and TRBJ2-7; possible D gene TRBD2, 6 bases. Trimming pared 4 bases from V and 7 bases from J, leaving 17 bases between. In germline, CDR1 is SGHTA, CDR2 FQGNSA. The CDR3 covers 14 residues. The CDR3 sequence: CASSSPGTPFEQYF. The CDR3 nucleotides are TGTGCCAGCAGCTCCCCCGGGACTCCTTTTGAGCAGTACTTC.

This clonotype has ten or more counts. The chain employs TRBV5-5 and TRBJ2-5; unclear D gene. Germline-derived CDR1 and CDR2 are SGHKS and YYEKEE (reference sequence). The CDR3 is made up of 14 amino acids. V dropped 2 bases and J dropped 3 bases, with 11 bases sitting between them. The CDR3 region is CASSFLQDEETQYF. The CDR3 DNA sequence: TGTGCCAGCAGCTTTCTCCAGGATGAAGAGACCCAGTACTTC.

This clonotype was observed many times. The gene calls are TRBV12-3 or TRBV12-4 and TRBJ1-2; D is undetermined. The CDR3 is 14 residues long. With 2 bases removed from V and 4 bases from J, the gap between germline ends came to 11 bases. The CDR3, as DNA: TGTGCCAGCAGTTTAACAGCATTTGGCTATGGCTACACCTTC. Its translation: CASSLTAFGYGYTF.

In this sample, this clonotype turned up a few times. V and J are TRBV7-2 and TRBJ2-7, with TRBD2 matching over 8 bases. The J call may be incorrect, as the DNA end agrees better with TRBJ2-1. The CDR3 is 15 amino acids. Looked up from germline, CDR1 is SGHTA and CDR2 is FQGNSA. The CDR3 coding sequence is TGTGCCAGCAGCCTACAAGCGGGAGTGGGCGATGAGCAGTTCTTC. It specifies CASSLQAGVGDEQFF.

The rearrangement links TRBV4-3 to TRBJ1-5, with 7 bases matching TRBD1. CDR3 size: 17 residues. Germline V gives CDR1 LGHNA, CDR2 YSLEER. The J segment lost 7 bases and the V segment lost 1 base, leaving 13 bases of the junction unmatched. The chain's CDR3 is CASSQVPWDSRAQPQHF. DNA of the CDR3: TGCGCCAGCAGCCAAGTGCCCTGGGACAGTCGGGCCCAGCCCCAGCATTTT.

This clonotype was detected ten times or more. The CDR3 DNA sequence: TGCAGTGCTAGACCTAGCCACGGGACTAGTTTCTTCTCCGAGCAGTACTTC. It is translated as CSARPSHGTSFFSEQYF. The chain couples TRBV20-1 to TRBJ2-7, with 8 bases fitting TRBD2. This CDR3 is 17 amino acids long. Germline V lookup: CDR1 DFQATT, CDR2 SNEGSKA (reference sequence). V gave up 2 bases and J gave up 6 bases; unmatched junction bases: 18.